This T cell receptor beta chain stems from a study of blood T cell repertoires in COVID-19. As for the study in general: The study drew acute and convalescent COVID-19 samples from the United States, Italy and Spain. Nucleic acid was either cDNA or gDNA, and it came from T cells, B-cell-depleted T cells, or PBMCs.

This CDR3 is built from 15 residues. Trimming took 3 bases from V and 7 from J; bases not matched to a gene: 6. Germline V gene lookup returns CDR1 SGHRS and CDR2 YFSETQ. The assay was immunoSEQ multiplex PCR, and TCRdb's table has in-frame clones only and misses some. The sample lists under 150,000 clones, approximately 88% occurring once. The sample taken for sequencing was peripheral blood. The rearrangement links TRBV5-1 to TRBJ2-1, with 11 bases identical to TRBD2. The receptor comes from a man between 65 and 85 years old with active COVID-19. The CDR3 coding sequence is TGCGCCAGCAGCTCTAGCGGGGGGCCGGGGAATGAGCAGTTCTTC. Protein: CASSSSGGPGNEQFF.